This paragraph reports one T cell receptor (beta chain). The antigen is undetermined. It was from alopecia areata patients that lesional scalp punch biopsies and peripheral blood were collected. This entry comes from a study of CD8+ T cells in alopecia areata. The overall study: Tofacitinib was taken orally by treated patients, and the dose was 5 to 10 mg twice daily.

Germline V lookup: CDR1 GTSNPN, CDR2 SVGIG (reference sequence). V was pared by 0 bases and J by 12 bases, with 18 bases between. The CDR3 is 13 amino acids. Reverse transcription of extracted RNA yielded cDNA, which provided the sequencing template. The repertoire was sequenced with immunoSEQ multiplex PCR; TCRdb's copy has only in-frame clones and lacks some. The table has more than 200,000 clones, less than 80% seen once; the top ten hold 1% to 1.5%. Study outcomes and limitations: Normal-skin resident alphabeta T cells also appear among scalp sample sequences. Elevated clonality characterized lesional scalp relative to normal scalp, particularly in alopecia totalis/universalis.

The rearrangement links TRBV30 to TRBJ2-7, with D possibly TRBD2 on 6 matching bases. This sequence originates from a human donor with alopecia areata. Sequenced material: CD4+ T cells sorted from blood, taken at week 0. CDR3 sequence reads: CAWSVGTPPATYF. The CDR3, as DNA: TGTGCCTGGAGTGTAGGGACTCCTCCCGCCACGTACTTC.